Listed below are T cell receptor beta chains from one sample, sequenced in a study of OX40 agonist ivuxolimab in advanced cancers. The method was immunoSEQ multiplex PCR; TCRdb's version includes in-frame clones alone and lacks a portion of them. This sample carries 100,000 to 130,000 clones, around 93% of them seen once, and the ten largest clones take over 0.6%. Sequencing used CD4+ or CD8+ T cells sorted from blood, obtained in a trial of the OX40 agonist ivuxolimab. The receptors stem from an adult with an advanced solid tumor such as melanoma, head and neck, liver or kidney cancer. Each CDR3 is given with its conserved first and last residue. D genes are given only for firm matches. Only some rows state a clone size, as once, few, many or a class for expanded clones.

>TRBJ1-3|TRBV7-3|.|.
CASSPPSGNTIYF
TGTGCCAGCAGCCCCCCTTCTGGAAACACCATATATTTT
>TRBJ1-2|TRBV4-2|.|few
CASSQELAEPLGYTF
TGTGCCAGCAGCCAAGAGTTAGCCGAGCCCTTAGGCTACACCTTC
>TRBJ1-1|TRBV7-9|TRBD1|.
CASSTTTGSTEAFF
TGTGCCAGCAGCACAACGACAGGGTCCACTGAAGCTTTCTTT
>TRBJ2-7|TRBV7-3|.|.
CASSLGGTVGYEQYF
TGTGCCAGCAGCTTAGGGGGGACAGTAGGATACGAGCAGTACTTC
>TRBJ1-5|TRBV19|TRBD1|.
CASRGDRGRATNQPQHF
TGTGCCAGTAGGGGGGACAGGGGGCGAGCCACCAATCAGCCCCAGCATTTT
>TRBJ2-7|TRBV7-2|TRBD2|.
CASSLRVAGGVSYEQYF
TGTGCCAGCAGCTTACGGGTAGCGGGAGGGGTCTCCTACGAGCAGTACTTC
>TRBJ2-1|TRBV5-4|TRBD2|.
CASSLGGRAVNEQFF
TGTGCCAGCAGCTTGGGCGGGAGGGCCGTCAATGAGCAGTTCTTC
>TRBJ2-4|TRBV2|.|.
CASSEERPRDIQYF
TGTGCCAGCAGTGAAGAGCGACCCCGGGACATTCAGTACTTC
>TRBJ2-1|TRBV5-4|TRBD2|.
CASSPVPSGSNEQFF
TGTGCCAGCAGCCCAGTGCCTAGCGGGAGCAATGAGCAGTTCTTC
>TRBJ1-3|TRBV7-2|.|once
CASSFQTSSGNTIYF
TGTGCCAGCAGCTTCCAAACAAGCTCTGGAAACACCATATATTTT
>TRBJ2-2|TRBV27|TRBD2|.
CASSLRPPGLASGELFF
TGTGCCAGCAGTTTAAGGCCTCCCGGACTAGCGAGCGGGGAGCTGTTTTTT
>TRBJ2-7|TRBV11-2|TRBD1|once
CASSIQGVPSYEQYF
TGTGCCAGCAGCATCCAGGGGGTTCCCTCCTACGAGCAGTACTTC
>TRBJ2-3|TRBV5-1|.|.
CASSFNGDTQYF
TGCGCCAGCAGCTTTAATGGAGATACGCAGTATTTT
>TRBJ2-5|TRBV14|TRBD1|.
CASSQLGTALGGTQYF
TGTGCCAGCAGCCAACTCGGGACAGCCCTAGGGGGGACCCAGTACTTC
>TRBJ1-1|TRBV6-1|.|.
CASSKVLGPGTEAFF
TGTGCCAGCAGTAAAGTGTTGGGGCCGGGCACTGAAGCTTTCTTT
>TRBJ2-7|TRBV11-2|TRBD1|once
CASSSDRVREQYF
TGTGCCAGCAGCTCTGACAGGGTCCGCGAGCAGTACTTC